These 27 T cell receptor beta chains were sequenced from one sample in a study of control samples from healthy donors and cancer patients. TCRdb keeps only in-frame clones here, not all; method: immunoSEQ multiplex PCR. The repertoire holds some 160,000 clones, approximately 88% seen once, with around 4.6% in the top ten. Input material: blood. Receptors originate from a man aged 25 to 45 in good health.

This chain joins TRBV4-1 and TRBJ1-2; no firm D call. This CDR3 region has 13 residues. Germline-derived CDR1 and CDR2 are MGHRA and YSYEKL. Trimming shortened V by 2 bases and J by 4 bases, and 8 bases separated the two germline ends. The CDR3 protein is CASSQIDAYGYTF. As DNA, the CDR3 is TGCGCCAGCAGCCAAATAGACGCCTATGGCTACACCTTC.

This chain joins TRBV5-6 and TRBJ2-2, with 7 positions matching TRBD1. Germline V CDR1 and CDR2: SGHDT, YYEEEE. This CDR3 has 15 residues. Trimming took 2 bases from V and 4 from J; bases not matched to a gene: 5. CDR3 residues: CASSLTGAPTGELFF. In DNA form, the CDR3 reads TGTGCCAGCAGCTTAACAGGGGCCCCCACCGGGGAGCTGTTTTTT.

This clone came up a few times. V is TRBV15 and J is TRBJ1-2; 12 bases align to TRBD1. CDR1 and CDR2 from the germline V gene are LNHNV and YYDKDF (reference sequence). The V gene end was trimmed by 5 bases and the J gene end by 8 bases; junction bases not matched to a gene: 3. CDR3 length: 13 amino acids. The CDR3 sequence is CATSGDRGQGYTF. The CDR3, as DNA: TGTGCCACCAGCGGGGACAGGGGGCAAGGCTACACCTTC.

J is TRBJ2-1 and V is TRBV19; 7 bases align to TRBD2. CDR1 is LNHDA and CDR2 is SQIVND in the germline V gene (reference sequence). CDR3 length: 16 residues. V gave up 3 bases and J gave up 6 bases; unmatched junction bases: 11. CDR3 loop: CASSIRDQSGGNEQFF. CDR3 nucleotide sequence: TGTGCCAGTAGTATTAGGGATCAGTCGGGGGGCAATGAGCAGTTCTTC.

J is TRBJ2-7 and V is TRBV29-1; 9 nucleotides match TRBD2. J was trimmed by 4 bases and V by 5 bases; bases with no gene match: 24. The germline V gene has CDR1 SQVTM and CDR2 ANQGSEA. The CDR3 is made up of 19 amino acids. CDR3 in amino acids: CSVKGWRREGYEIPYEQYF. DNA of the CDR3: TGCAGCGTTAAGGGTTGGCGGCGGGAGGGCTACGAAATCCCTTACGAGCAGTACTTC.

This clone was seen only a few times. As DNA, the CDR3 is TGTGCCACCAGCAGAGATCGGACAGGAGCTAACTATGGCTACACCTTC. Its protein is CATSRDRTGANYGYTF. The chain combines TRBV15 with TRBJ1-2; 7 bases fit TRBD1. The CDR3 length is 16 residues. The V gene end was trimmed by 0 bases and the J gene end by 0 bases; junction bases not matched to a gene: 4. Germline V gene lookup returns CDR1 LNHNV and CDR2 YYDKDF (reference sequence).

The chain combines TRBV13 with TRBJ2-1; no firm D call. Germline CDR1 and CDR2: PRHDT and FYEKMQ (reference sequence). V lost 2 bases and J 6 bases, leaving 5 bases between the germline ends. The CDR3 runs 12 residues. In DNA form, the CDR3 reads TGTGCCAGCAGCTTACTTGGCAATGAGCAGTTCTTC. Translating it yields CASSLLGNEQFF.

The rearrangement joins TRBV2 to TRBJ1-2; no firm D call. This CDR3 has 11 residues. The V gene lost 7 bases and the J gene lost 3 bases, with 6 bases spanning the gap. Germline CDR1 SNHLY, CDR2 FYNNEI. CDR3 nucleotide sequence: TGTGCCAGCACCTTGGACTATGGCTACACCTTC. It specifies CASTLDYGYTF.

About this clone: The junction does not match germline at one end; this may be a read error. In nucleotides, the CDR3 is TGCGCCAGCAGCCAATGGGGACGAAGTAGATTC. Amino acid sequence: CASSQWGRSRF. The chain uses TRBV4-3 and TRBJ2-7; D is tentatively TRBD1 or TRBD2 (5 bases each). The CDR3 covers 11 residues. Germline CDR1 reads LGHNA; CDR2 reads YSLEER.

This sequence joins TRBV12-5 and TRBJ1-2; 7 bases agree with TRBD1. The J segment lost 6 bases and the V segment lost 4 bases, leaving 8 bases of the junction unmatched. The CDR3 has 14 residues. Germline-derived CDR1 and CDR2 are LGHNT and FRNRAP. The CDR3 loop reads CASGSRPGQHGYTF. The CDR3 DNA reads TGTGCTAGTGGTTCCCGGCCGGGACAGCATGGCTACACCTTC.

The genes are TRBV18 and TRBJ1-1; 9 bases line up with TRBD1. This CDR3 contains 16 residues. The junction had 7 bases not matched to a gene; V was cut back by 4 bases and J by 1 base. Germline CDR1 reads KGHSH; CDR2 reads LQKENI. DNA of the CDR3: TGTGCCAGCTCACATGGGACAGGGAGCTCGAACACTGAAGCTTTCTTT. It is translated as CASSHGTGSSNTEAFF.

To note about this clone: Other nucleotide sequences from this sample produce the same CDR3. This CDR3 is CSASGGRGGYTF. The CDR3 nucleotides read TGCAGTGCTAGTGGGGGTCGGGGCGGCTACACCTTC. The V and J genes are TRBV20-1 and TRBJ1-2; possibly TRBD1 for D (5 bases). CDR1 DFQATT and CDR2 SNEGSKA come from the germline V gene (reference sequence). V lost 3 bases and J lost 8, with 13 bases in between. CDR3 size: 12 residues.

This rearrangement joins TRBV19 to TRBJ2-1; D is ambiguous. This CDR3 region has 15 residues. V lost 3 bases to trimming and J lost 4 bases, with 13 bases between them. Germline CDR1 LNHDA, CDR2 SQIVND (reference sequence). This CDR3 is CASSIAGGVYNEQFF. The CDR3 coding sequence is TGTGCCAGTAGTATTGCAGGCGGAGTATACAATGAGCAGTTCTTC.

The chain joins TRBV6-5 to TRBJ2-3; 12 bases line up with TRBD2. Germline loops: CDR1 MNHEY, CDR2 SVGAGI. Unmatched junction bases numbered 1, after V lost 5 bases and J lost 1 base. The CDR3 is 15 residues long. The CDR3 loop reads CASSPSGGGTDTQYF. In DNA form, the CDR3 reads TGTGCCAGCAGTCCTAGCGGGGGGGGCACAGATACGCAGTATTTT.

The rearrangement uses TRBV11-1 and TRBJ1-2, with TRBD1 matching 7 bases. V lost 5 bases, J lost 5 bases, and 5 bases stayed unmatched. The germline gives CDR1 SGHAT, CDR2 FQDESV (reference sequence). This CDR3 has 13 amino acids. The CDR3 sequence: CASSPGQEYGYTF. The CDR3 DNA sequence: TGTGCCAGCAGCCCAGGACAGGAATATGGCTACACCTTC.

The chain links TRBV5-6 to TRBJ2-7; 9 bases map to TRBD2. Looked up from germline, CDR1 is SGHDT and CDR2 is YYEEEE. V shed 0 bases, J shed 3 bases, and the junction held 13 bases outside the gene matches. The CDR3 loop spans 18 amino acids. The DNA of the CDR3 is TGTGCCAGCAGCTTGGATTACCACGTGATAGCGGGGGACTACGAGCAGTACTTC. Translated: CASSLDYHVIAGDYEQYF. The whole variable domain, filled in from reference TRBV5-6 and TRBJ2-7, reads DAGVTQSPTHLIKTRGQQVTLRCSPKSGHDTVSWYQQALGQGPQFIFQYYEEEERQRGNFPDRFSGHQFPNYSSELNVNALLLGDSALYLCASSLDYHVIAGDYEQYFGPGTRLTVT.

V is TRBV12-3 or TRBV12-4 and J is TRBJ1-2, with TRBD1 identical over 8 bases. The trim removed 5 bases at V and 8 bases at J, leaving 7 bases unmatched. This CDR3 comprises 13 residues. CDR3: CASSEQGAGGYTF. Here the CDR3 DNA reads TGTGCCAGCAGTGAGCAGGGGGCAGGGGGCTACACCTTC.

This clone has only a few counts. The V and J genes are TRBV5-4 and TRBJ2-1; a possible D gene is TRBD2 (7 bases). The V end lost 4 bases, the J end lost 6 bases, and 14 bases lay between the germline ends. Germline lookup yields CDR1 SGHNT and CDR2 YYREEE (reference sequence). The CDR3 has 14 residues. The CDR3 loop reads CASSLGGGANEQFF. CDR3 DNA: TGTGCCAGCAGCCTAGGGGGGGGAGCCAATGAGCAGTTCTTC.

This rearrangement joins TRBV27 to TRBJ2-5; 11 bases fit TRBD2. The germline V gene encodes CDR1 MNHEY and CDR2 SMNVEV (reference sequence). J was trimmed by 4 bases and V by 5 bases; bases with no gene match: 18. CDR3 length: 19 residues. In DNA, the CDR3 is TGTGCCAGCAGTCCTCGAGCTTTTAGCGGGGGGGCCGCGGGAGAGACCCAGTACTTC. This sequence encodes CASSPRAFSGGAAGETQYF.

This clone has only one observation. This chain joins TRBV11-1 and TRBJ2-3; D may be TRBD1 or TRBD2 (5 bases each). The V and J ends lost 4 bases and 2 bases respectively, with 13 bases between them. Per germline, CDR1 SGHAT and CDR2 FQDESV (reference sequence). The CDR3 contains 15 residues. The CDR3 here is CASSYRDGYTDTQYF. CDR3 DNA: TGTGCCAGCAGCTACCGGGACGGATACACAGATACGCAGTATTTT.

The rearrangement joins TRBV29-1 to TRBJ2-7; D not resolved. The CDR3 sequence is 11 residues long. The V and J ends lost 5 bases and 3 bases respectively, with 8 bases between them. Germline CDR1 is SQVTM and CDR2 is ANQGSEA. CDR3 region: CSVSQNYEQYF. The CDR3 DNA is TGCAGCGTTTCGCAAAACTACGAGCAGTACTTC.

This sequence joins TRBV11-2 and TRBJ2-2, with 9 positions matching TRBD1. The CDR3 loop spans 15 amino acids. Trimming cost V 3 bases and J 12 bases; bases outside gene matches: 11. The V gene's germline CDR1 is SGHAT and CDR2 FQNNGV. Here the CDR3 reads CASSFHGTGKEKLFF. The CDR3 DNA sequence: TGTGCCAGCAGCTTTCACGGGACAGGGAAGGAGAAGCTGTTTTTT.

The chain has TRBV6-5 and TRBJ1-6; tentative D call: TRBD1 (5 bases). Trimming took 7 bases from V and 8 from J, leaving 12 bases between them. In germline, CDR1 is MNHEY, CDR2 SVGAGI. CDR3 length: 13 residues. The CDR3 spells CASMGENYSPLHF. Here the CDR3 DNA reads TGTGCCAGCATGGGGGAGAACTATTCACCCCTCCACTTT.

This clone has a handful of counts. This chain joins TRBV6-5 and TRBJ1-1; the D gene is possibly TRBD1 (5 bases). The CDR3 loop spans 12 amino acids. The germline V and J ends were trimmed by 8 bases and 5 bases, with 12 bases remaining between them. Germline loops: CDR1 MNHEY, CDR2 SVGAGI. The CDR3 loop reads CASGRQSTEAFF. The CDR3 DNA is TGTGCCAGCGGACGACAGTCGACTGAAGCTTTCTTT.

The chain recombines TRBV4-3 with TRBJ2-7; 14 nucleotides match TRBD2. Germline CDR1 LGHNA, CDR2 YSLEER. This CDR3 is built from 16 residues. The V segment lost 4 bases and the J segment 2 bases; nucleotides outside the gene matches: 4. The CDR3 bases are TGCGCCAGCAGCCCGGGACTAGCGGGAGAGACCTACGAGCAGTACTTC. It is translated as CASSPGLAGETYEQYF.

The chain carries TRBV3-1 (or the pseudogene TRBV3-2) and TRBJ2-2; TRBD2 matches at 12 bases. J was trimmed by 7 bases and V by 4 bases; bases with no gene match: 7. Germline values: CDR1 LGHDT, CDR2 YNNKEL (reference sequence). The CDR3 covers 16 residues. The CDR3 sequence: CASSPSSGRAGGELFF. The CDR3 DNA reads as TGTGCCAGCAGCCCCTCTAGCGGGAGGGCTGGCGGGGAGCTGTTTTTT.

The DNA for the CDR3 is TGTGCCAGCAGCGCCCACGACATAAGGGTCAGCTCTGGAAACACCATATATTTT. This codes for CASSAHDIRVSSGNTIYF. The V call is TRBV9, the J call TRBJ1-3; D unresolved. Trimming stripped 3 bases from V and 0 bases from J, with 19 bases between. The CDR3 is made up of 18 amino acids. Germline V gene lookup returns CDR1 SGDLS and CDR2 YYNGEE.